This T cell receptor (beta chain) was captured in a study of OX40 agonist ivuxolimab in advanced cancers. Study in general: Administration of intravenous ivuxolimab to patients occurred every 2 weeks at 0.01 to 10 mg/kg. A male proportion of over 70% was recorded, with mean age around 62 years and range about 23 to 80. Prior anti-PD-1, anti-PD-L1 or anti-CTLA-4 therapy was allowed; roughly 40% had some.

Profiled with immunoSEQ multiplex PCR; TCRdb holds only in-frame clones, not every one. In the table there are tens of thousands of clones, about 91% of which are singletons. With 0 bases removed from V and 10 bases from J, the gap between germline ends came to 13 bases. The CDR3 length is 13 residues. Germline lookup yields CDR1 LGHNA and CDR2 YSLEER. This receptor was obtained from an adult with an advanced solid tumor such as melanoma, head and neck, liver or kidney cancer. Sequenced material: CD4+ or CD8+ T cells sorted from blood, taken in a trial of the OX40 agonist ivuxolimab. The chain carries TRBV4-3 and TRBJ2-7; D may be TRBD2 (5 bases). CDR3 bases: TGCGCCAGCAGCCAAGATTTGCGGAGCGGTCAGTACTTC. This sequence encodes CASSQDLRSGQYF.